Listed here are 10 T cell receptor beta chains from one sample, sequenced in a study of T cell responses to AZD1222 COVID-19 vaccine. Sequenced by immunoSEQ multiplex PCR; TCRdb stores in-frame clones only, minus some. Among 90,000 to 150,000 clones listed, about 85% were seen once. The sequences come from peripheral blood, collected 28 days after the second AZD1222 dose. These receptors all stem from an adult who received the AZD1222 COVID-19 vaccine.

The CDR3 sequence is CASSSLIQGEAFF. CDR3 bases: TGTGCCAGCAGTTCACTCATCCAGGGTGAAGCTTTCTTT. The chain joins TRBV6-2 or TRBV6-3 to TRBJ1-1; possible D gene TRBD1, 5 bases. The germline CDR1 and CDR2 sequences are MNHEY and SVGEGT. CDR3 size: 13 residues. The V end was cut by 4 bases, the J end by 7 bases, with 13 bases between.

V and J are TRBV7-2 and TRBJ1-3; maybe TRBD1 (6 bases). Germline loops: CDR1 SGHTA, CDR2 FQGNSA. V was cut by 4 bases and J by 2 bases, with 9 bases left in between. The CDR3 runs to 14 residues. This CDR3 reads CASSSYRAGNTIYF. The CDR3 nucleotides are TGTGCCAGCAGCTCGTACAGGGCTGGAAACACCATATATTTT.

The chain combines TRBV7-2 with TRBJ1-2, with D unresolved. The germline V and J ends were trimmed by 2 bases and 4 bases, with 14 bases remaining between them. The CDR3 totals 15 residues. The germline gives CDR1 SGHTA, CDR2 FQGNSA. The CDR3 bases are TGTGCCAGCAGCTTAAGCGGGCAGACCGTCTATGGCTACACCTTC. Protein: CASSLSGQTVYGYTF.

CDR3 region: CASGPTGTYEQYF. CDR3 in DNA: TGTGCCAGTGGACCGACAGGGACCTACGAGCAGTACTTC. V is TRBV19 and J is TRBJ2-7, with 7 bases identical to TRBD1. Germline assignment: CDR1 LNHDA and CDR2 SQIVND (reference sequence). The CDR3 has 13 amino acids. The junction had 6 bases not matched to a gene; V was cut back by 8 bases and J by 2 bases.

This clone was seen a handful of times. V is TRBV5-1 and J is TRBJ2-5; possibly TRBD2 for D (6 bases). Trimming cost V 4 bases and J 2 bases, with 12 bases left between them. This CDR3 has 14 amino acids. Germline V lookup: CDR1 SGHRS, CDR2 YFSETQ. CDR3 residues: CASSIGTLQETQYF. As DNA, the CDR3 is TGCGCCAGCAGCATAGGGACTCTACAAGAGACCCAGTACTTC.

The sample holds one count of this clone. V usage is TRBV5-5 and J usage is TRBJ2-5; D gene ambiguous. Germline V lookup: CDR1 SGHKS, CDR2 YYEKEE (reference sequence). The CDR3 totals 14 residues. The V gene lost 2 bases and the J gene lost 0 bases, with 8 bases spanning the gap. The CDR3 loop reads CASSFRSNQETQYF. CDR3 in DNA: TGTGCCAGCAGCTTCAGATCCAACCAAGAGACCCAGTACTTC.

CDR3 nucleotide sequence: TGCGCCAGCAGCCAAGATTTGGACCCAACAGTGGGGGGCCTCTATGGCTACACCTTC. It codes for CASSQDLDPTVGGLYGYTF. The V gene is TRBV4-3, the J gene TRBJ1-2, with D possibly TRBD1 on 6 matching bases. Trimming left V 0 bases short and J 4 bases short, with 24 bases between. Germline loops: CDR1 LGHNA, CDR2 YSLEER. The CDR3 extends over 19 amino acids.

The rearrangement links TRBV13 to TRBJ1-3; D is uncertain. The germline CDR1 and CDR2 sequences are PRHDT and FYEKMQ (reference sequence). Trimming pared 5 bases from V and 0 bases from J, leaving 20 bases between. The CDR3 spans 18 residues. The CDR3 reads CASSRRRTGALSGNTIYF. The CDR3 DNA reads as TGTGCCAGCAGCCGTCGTCGGACGGGAGCACTCTCTGGAAACACCATATATTTT.

The chain combines TRBV10-3 with TRBJ1-2; 9 nucleotides agree with TRBD1. CDR3 length: 13 amino acids. Germline CDR1 is ENHRY and CDR2 is SYGVKD. V lost 5 bases, J lost 3 bases, and 1 base stayed unmatched. The CDR3 DNA follows: TGTGCCATCAGTCGGGACAGGGACTATGGCTACACCTTC. Translating it yields CAISRDRDYGYTF.

The chain couples TRBV15 to TRBJ2-1, with TRBD2 as a possible D gene (5 bases). V was clipped by 1 base and J by 4 bases, with 14 bases between them. The germline V gene encodes CDR1 LNHNV and CDR2 YYDKDF (reference sequence). This CDR3 has 16 residues. The chain's CDR3 is CATSRARGGEYNEQFF. The CDR3 DNA is TGTGCCACCAGCAGAGCTCGAGGAGGTGAATACAATGAGCAGTTCTTC.